These 3 T cell receptor beta chains were sequenced from one sample in a study of vaccination effects on CD4 cells after COVID-19. Following culture for about ten days, CD4+ T cells were isolated. The participants, recipients of two vaccine doses, got either BNT162b2 or mRNA-1273. The antigens of these receptors remain unknown. The data were produced by immunoSEQ multiplex PCR, yet TCRdb's version contains in-frame clones alone and is incomplete. Of 50,000 to 60,000 clones listed, about 78% are singletons. Sample: CD4+ T cells from PBMCs cultured without peptide, taken after COVID-19 vaccination. Source of these receptors: a human donor who received a COVID-19 vaccine.

The chain employs TRBV28 and TRBJ1-2; possibly TRBD1 for D (5 bases). The germline V and J ends were trimmed by 3 bases and 8 bases, with 16 bases remaining between them. The CDR3 loop spans 14 amino acids. Germline assignment: CDR1 MDHEN and CDR2 SYDVKM. The CDR3 loop reads CASSFMGRASGYTF. CDR3 nucleotide sequence: TGTGCCAGCAGTTTCATGGGCAGGGCTTCGGGCTACACCTTC.

The chain uses TRBV9 and TRBJ2-1; 7 bases are a match to TRBD2. After removal of 0 bases from V and 6 bases from J, the junction contained 0 bases not matched to a gene. The germline CDR1 and CDR2 sequences are SGDLS and YYNGEE. There are 13 residues in the CDR3. The CDR3 spells CASSVGGGNEQFF. Written as DNA, the CDR3 is TGTGCCAGCAGCGTAGGGGGGGGCAATGAGCAGTTCTTC.

This rearrangement joins TRBV12-3 or TRBV12-4 to TRBJ2-1, with a possible D match to TRBD1 (7 bases). Trimming removed 6 bases from V and 7 bases from J, with 13 bases in between. There are 13 residues in the CDR3. The CDR3, as DNA: TGTGCCAGCAGCTTGGGGGGACAGAATGAGCAGTTCTTC. Its protein product is CASSLGGQNEQFF.